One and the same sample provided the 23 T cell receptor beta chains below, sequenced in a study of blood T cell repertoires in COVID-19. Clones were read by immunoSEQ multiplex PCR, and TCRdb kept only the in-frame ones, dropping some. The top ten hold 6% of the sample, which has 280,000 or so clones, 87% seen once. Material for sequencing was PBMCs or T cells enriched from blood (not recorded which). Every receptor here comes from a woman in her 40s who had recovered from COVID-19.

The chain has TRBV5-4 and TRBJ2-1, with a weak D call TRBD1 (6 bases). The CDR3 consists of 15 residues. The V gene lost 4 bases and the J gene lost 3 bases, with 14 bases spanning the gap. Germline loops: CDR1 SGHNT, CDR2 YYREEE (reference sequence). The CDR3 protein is CASSPRDRRYNEQFF. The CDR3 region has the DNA TGTGCCAGCAGCCCCCGCGACAGGCGCTACAATGAGCAGTTCTTC.

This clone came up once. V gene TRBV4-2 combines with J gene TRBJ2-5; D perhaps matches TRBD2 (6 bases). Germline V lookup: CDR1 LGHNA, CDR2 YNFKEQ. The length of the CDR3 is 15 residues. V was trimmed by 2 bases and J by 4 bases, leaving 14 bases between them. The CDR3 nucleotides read TGTGCCAGCAGCCAACCGGGGGAGGTGGGAGAGACCCAGTACTTC. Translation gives CASSQPGEVGETQYF.

The CDR3 sequence: CASSQGSGVGGVDTQYF. CDR3 nucleotide sequence: TGCGCCAGCAGCCAAGGATCTGGAGTGGGAGGGGTAGATACGCAGTATTTT. The chain couples TRBV4-3 to TRBJ2-3; 7 bases match TRBD2. V gave up 1 base and J gave up 5 bases; unmatched junction bases: 12. Germline lookup yields CDR1 LGHNA and CDR2 YSLEER. The CDR3 extends over 17 amino acids.

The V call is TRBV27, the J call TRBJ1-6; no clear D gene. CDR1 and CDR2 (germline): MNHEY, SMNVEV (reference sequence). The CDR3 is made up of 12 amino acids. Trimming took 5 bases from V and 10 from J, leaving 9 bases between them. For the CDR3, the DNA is TGTGCCAGCAGTGGCCCCCTCTCACCCCTCCACTTT. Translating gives CASSGPLSPLHF.

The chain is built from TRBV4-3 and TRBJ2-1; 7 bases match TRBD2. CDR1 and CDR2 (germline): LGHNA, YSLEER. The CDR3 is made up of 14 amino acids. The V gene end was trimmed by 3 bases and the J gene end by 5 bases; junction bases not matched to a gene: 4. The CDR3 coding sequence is TGCGCCAGCAGCCACGGGACTACAAACAATGAGCAGTTCTTC. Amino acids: CASSHGTTNNEQFF.

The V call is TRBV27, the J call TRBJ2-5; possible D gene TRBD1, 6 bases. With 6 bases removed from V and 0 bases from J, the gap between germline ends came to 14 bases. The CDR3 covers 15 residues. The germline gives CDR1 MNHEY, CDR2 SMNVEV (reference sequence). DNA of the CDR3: TGTGCCAGCAGCTTCGGGACAAGAGACCAAGAGACCCAGTACTTC. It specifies CASSFGTRDQETQYF.

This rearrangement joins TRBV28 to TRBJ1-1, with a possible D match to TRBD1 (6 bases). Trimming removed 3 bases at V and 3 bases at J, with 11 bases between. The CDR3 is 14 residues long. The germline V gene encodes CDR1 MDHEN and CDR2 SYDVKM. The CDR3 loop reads CASSFQGQYTEAFF. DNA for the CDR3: TGTGCCAGCAGTTTCCAAGGACAGTACACTGAAGCTTTCTTT.

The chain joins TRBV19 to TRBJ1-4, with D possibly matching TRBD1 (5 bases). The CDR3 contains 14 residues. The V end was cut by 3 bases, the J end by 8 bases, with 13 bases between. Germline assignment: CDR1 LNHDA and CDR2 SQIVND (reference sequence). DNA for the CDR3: TGTGCCAGTAGTATTGGGGCGGGGTTGGAAAAACTGTTTTTT. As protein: CASSIGAGLEKLFF.

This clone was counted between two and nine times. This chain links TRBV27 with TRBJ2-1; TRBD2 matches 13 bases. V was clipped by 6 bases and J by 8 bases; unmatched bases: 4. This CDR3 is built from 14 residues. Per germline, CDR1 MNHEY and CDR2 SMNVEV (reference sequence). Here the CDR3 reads CASRGLAGTHEQFF. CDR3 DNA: TGTGCCAGCAGGGGACTAGCGGGAACCCATGAGCAGTTCTTC.

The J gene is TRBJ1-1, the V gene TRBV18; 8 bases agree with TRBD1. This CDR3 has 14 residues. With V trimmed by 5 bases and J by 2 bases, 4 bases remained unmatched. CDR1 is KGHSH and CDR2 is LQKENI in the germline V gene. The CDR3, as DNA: TGTGCCAGCTCAACCGGGACAGGTAACACTGAAGCTTTCTTT. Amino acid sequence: CASSTGTGNTEAFF.

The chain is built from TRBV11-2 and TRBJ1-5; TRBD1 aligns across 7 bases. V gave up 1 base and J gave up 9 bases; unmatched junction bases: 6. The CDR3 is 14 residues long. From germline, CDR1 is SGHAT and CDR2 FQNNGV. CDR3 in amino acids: CASSLASRGSPQHF. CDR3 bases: TGTGCCAGCAGCTTAGCGAGCAGGGGGTCGCCCCAGCATTTT.

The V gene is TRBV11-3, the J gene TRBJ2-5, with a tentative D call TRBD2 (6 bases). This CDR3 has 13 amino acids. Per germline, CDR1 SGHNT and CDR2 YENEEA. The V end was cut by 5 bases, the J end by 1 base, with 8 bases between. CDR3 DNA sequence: TGTGCCAGCAGCCCCGGGGGCCAAGAGACCCAGTACTTC. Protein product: CASSPGGQETQYF.

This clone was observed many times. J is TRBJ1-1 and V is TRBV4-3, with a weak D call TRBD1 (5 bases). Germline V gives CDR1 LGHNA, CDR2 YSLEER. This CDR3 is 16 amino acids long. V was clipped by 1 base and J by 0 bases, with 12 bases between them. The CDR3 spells CASSQALQEMNTEAFF. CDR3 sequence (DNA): TGCGCCAGCAGCCAAGCCTTACAGGAGATGAACACTGAAGCTTTCTTT.

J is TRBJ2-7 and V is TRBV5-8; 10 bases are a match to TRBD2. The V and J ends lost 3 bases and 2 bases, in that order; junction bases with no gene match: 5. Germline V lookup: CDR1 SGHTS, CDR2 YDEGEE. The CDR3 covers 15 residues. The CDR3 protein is CASSSRSGRTYEQYF. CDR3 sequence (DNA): TGTGCCAGCAGCTCCCGTAGCGGGAGGACCTACGAGCAGTACTTC. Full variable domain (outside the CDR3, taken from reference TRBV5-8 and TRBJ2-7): EAGVTQSPTHLIKTRGQQATLRCSPISGHTSVYWYQQALGLGLQFLLWYDEGEERNRGNFPPRFSGRQFPNYSSELNVNALELEDSALYLCASSSRSGRTYEQYFGPGTRLTVT.

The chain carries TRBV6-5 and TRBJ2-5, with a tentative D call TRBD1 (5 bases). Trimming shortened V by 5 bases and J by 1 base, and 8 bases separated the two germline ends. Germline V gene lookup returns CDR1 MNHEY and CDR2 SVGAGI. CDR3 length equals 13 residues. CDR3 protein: CASSRQFQETQYF. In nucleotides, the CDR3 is TGTGCCAGCAGTCGACAGTTCCAAGAGACCCAGTACTTC.

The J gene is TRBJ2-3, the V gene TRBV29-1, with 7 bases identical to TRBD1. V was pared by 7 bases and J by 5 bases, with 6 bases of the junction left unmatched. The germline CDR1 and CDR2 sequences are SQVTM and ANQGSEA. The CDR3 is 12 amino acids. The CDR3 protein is CSGGQAVDTQYF. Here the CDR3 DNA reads TGCAGCGGAGGACAGGCAGTAGATACGCAGTATTTT.

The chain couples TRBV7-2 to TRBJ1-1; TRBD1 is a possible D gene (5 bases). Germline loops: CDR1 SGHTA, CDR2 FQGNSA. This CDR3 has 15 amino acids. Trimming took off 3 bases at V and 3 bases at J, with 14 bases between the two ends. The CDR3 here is CASSFPGSGDTEAFF. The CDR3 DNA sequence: TGTGCCAGCAGCTTCCCAGGGTCGGGGGACACTGAAGCTTTCTTT.

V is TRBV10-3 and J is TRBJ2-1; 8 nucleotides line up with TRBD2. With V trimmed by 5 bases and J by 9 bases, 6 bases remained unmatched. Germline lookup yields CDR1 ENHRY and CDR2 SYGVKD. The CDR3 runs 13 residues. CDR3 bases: TGTGCCATCAGTCCGGGACTAGTGAGTGAGCAGTTCTTC. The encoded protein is CAISPGLVSEQFF.

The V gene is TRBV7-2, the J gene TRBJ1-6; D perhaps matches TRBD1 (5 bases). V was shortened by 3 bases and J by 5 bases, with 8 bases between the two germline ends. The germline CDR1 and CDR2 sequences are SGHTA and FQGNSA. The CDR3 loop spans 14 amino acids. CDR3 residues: CASSFVRDNSPLHF. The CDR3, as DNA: TGTGCCAGCAGCTTTGTCAGGGATAATTCACCCCTCCACTTT.

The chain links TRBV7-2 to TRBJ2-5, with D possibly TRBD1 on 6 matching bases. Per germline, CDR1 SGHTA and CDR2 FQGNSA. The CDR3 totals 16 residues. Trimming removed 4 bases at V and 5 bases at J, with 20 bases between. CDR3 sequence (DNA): TGTGCCAGCAGCTCCAGGGACACTATCCGAGGCGAGACCCAGTACTTC. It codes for CASSSRDTIRGETQYF.

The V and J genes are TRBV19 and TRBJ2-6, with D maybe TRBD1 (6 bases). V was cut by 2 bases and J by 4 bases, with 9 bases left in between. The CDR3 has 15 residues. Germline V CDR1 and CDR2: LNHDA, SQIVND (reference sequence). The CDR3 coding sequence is TGTGCCAGTAGTATAACAGGGAGAGGGGCCAACGTCCTGACTTTC. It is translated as CASSITGRGANVLTF. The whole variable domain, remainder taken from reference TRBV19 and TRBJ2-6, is DGGITQSPKYLFRKEGQNVTLSCEQNLNHDAMYWYRQDPGQGLRLIYYSQIVNDFQKGDIAEGYSVSREKKESFPLTVTSAQKNPTAFYLCASSITGRGANVLTFGAGSRLTVL.

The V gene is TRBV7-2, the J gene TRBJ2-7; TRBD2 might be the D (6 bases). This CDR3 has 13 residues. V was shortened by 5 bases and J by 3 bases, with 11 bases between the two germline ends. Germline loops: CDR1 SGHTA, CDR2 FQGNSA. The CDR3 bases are TGTGCCAGCAGCCTTAGCGGTTACTACGAGCAGTACTTC. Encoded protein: CASSLSGYYEQYF.

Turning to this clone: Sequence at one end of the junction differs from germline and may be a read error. CDR3 DNA: TGCAGGGTTGAGGGGTGGACGGACCCAGGGATCTACGAGCAGTACTTC. Protein: CRVEGWTDPGIYEQYF. The genes are TRBV29-1 and TRBJ2-7; D tentatively reads TRBD1 or TRBD2 (5 bases each). Germline-derived CDR1 and CDR2 are SQVTM and ANQGSEA. CDR3 length: 16 residues.